Listed below are T cell receptor beta chains from one sample, sequenced in a study of cytomegalovirus exposure and HLA in healthy donors. TCRdb keeps only in-frame clones here, not all; method: immunoSEQ multiplex PCR. The table for this sample gives roughly 120,000 clones. Sequenced sample: PBMCs. The receptor source for this set is a man aged 18 to 35 in good health and CMV-seronegative. CDR3s include the opening cysteine and the closing phenylalanine or tryptophan. D genes are given only for firm matches.

d_call | j_call | v_call | cdr3_nt | cdr3_aa
TRBD1 | TRBJ1-1 | TRBV4-1 | TGCGCCAGCAGGCGCTTTACAGGGGACACTGAAGCTTTCTTT | CASRRFTGDTEAFF
- | TRBJ2-7 | TRBV5-1 | TGCGCCAGCAGCTCAGGGGTTCCGGGACCAGGCGAGCAGTACTTC | CASSSGVPGPGEQYF
TRBD2 | TRBJ2-7 | TRBV6-1 | TGTGCCAGCACCCTGCGAGCGGGAACGGTCAACGAGCAGTACTTC | CASTLRAGTVNEQYF
- | TRBJ2-1 | TRBV10-1 | TGCGCCAGCAGTGGGCCCAGTGACAGAAAGACTTTCAATGAGCAGTTCTTC | CASSGPSDRKTFNEQFF
TRBD1 | TRBJ1-5 | TRBV27 | TGTGCCAGCAGTTGGGACAGTAATCAGCCCCAGCATTTT | CASSWDSNQPQHF
- | TRBJ1-5 | TRBV9 | TGTGCCAGCAGCGTAGGTTCAAGCAATCAGCCCCAGCATTTT | CASSVGSSNQPQHF
- | TRBJ2-5 | TRBV9 | TGTGCCAGCAGCTTGAGTGGTAATTTCCAAGAGACCCAGTACTTC | CASSLSGNFQETQYF
TRBD2 | TRBJ2-1 | TRBV9 | TGTGCCAGCAGCGTAGCGATAGCGGGAGGTAGGGCTGAGCAGTTCTTC | CASSVAIAGGRAEQFF
TRBD1 | TRBJ2-7 | TRBV6-6 | TGTGCCAGCAATTCCTTGGGGGGACAGGGGACCGAGCAGTACTTC | CASNSLGGQGTEQYF
TRBD1 | TRBJ1-1 | TRBV6-5 | TGTGCCAGCAGTTTGACAGGGGGTTGGACTGAAGCTTTCTTT | CASSLTGGWTEAFF
TRBD2 | TRBJ2-2 | TRBV7-2 | TGTGCCAGCAGCCTTAACAGCGGCGCCGGGGGGTCGAACACCGGGGAGCTGTTTTTT | CASSLNSGAGGSNTGELFF
TRBD1 | TRBJ2-5 | TRBV28 | TGTGCCAGCAGTTTACACGGACAGGGCGGGGAGACCCAGTACTTC | CASSLHGQGGETQYF
- | TRBJ1-1 | TRBV10-2 | TGCGCCAGCGGGGAGGCAGAACCGACTGAAGCTTTCTTT | CASGEAEPTEAFF
TRBD2 | TRBJ2-7 | TRBV5-4 | TGTGCCAGCAGCTTCGATACTAGCGGGAACACGGTCCACGAGCAGTACTTC | CASSFDTSGNTVHEQYF
- | TRBJ1-6 | TRBV21-1 | TGTGCCAGCAGCATCAGGGGGTTGGGGAATTCACCCCTCCACTTT | CASSIRGLGNSPLHF
- | TRBJ1-5 | TRBV7-9 | TGTGCCAGCAGCTTAGCTTCGGGTCAGCCCCAGCATTTT | CASSLASGQPQHF
- | TRBJ1-2 | TRBV30 | TGTGCCAGGGAGGGCTACACCTTC | CAREGYTF
- | TRBJ1-2 | TRBV30 | TGTGCCTGGAGTGGGGGGGGCCATGGCTACACCTTC | CAWSGGGHGYTF
TRBD2 | TRBJ2-3 | TRBV11-2 | TGTGCCAGCAGCTTGCCCACTAGCGGCACAGATACGCAGTATTTT | CASSLPTSGTDTQYF